A selection of T cell receptor beta chains follows, all from one sample in a study of blood T cell repertoires in COVID-19. Assay used: immunoSEQ multiplex PCR; TCRdb lists only in-frame clones, some missing. This sample has 150,000 or so clones; roughly 83% occur once, and the top ten carry about 5.2%. The sequenced material came from PBMCs or T cells enriched from blood (not recorded which). The receptors shown here come from a man in his 70s who had been exposed to COVID-19. Each CDR3 is given with its conserved first and last residue. D genes are given only for firm matches. Not all rows give a size; the values are once, few, many and, for expanded clones, a class.

abundance: once
d_gene: TRBD1
j_gene: TRBJ2-3
v_gene: TRBV7-9
CDR3nt: TGTGCCAGCAGCTCCGGCGACAGGGTGCGGGCATCAGATACGCAGTATTTT
CDR3aa: CASSSGDRVRASDTQYF

abundance: NA
d_gene: NA
j_gene: TRBJ2-7
v_gene: TRBV13
CDR3nt: TGTGCCAGCAGCTTAGGGCGGTCCTACGAGCAGTACTTC
CDR3aa: CASSLGRSYEQYF

abundance: few
d_gene: NA
j_gene: TRBJ2-1
v_gene: TRBV24-1
CDR3nt: TGTGCCACCGGCGCGGCGAACAATGAGCAGTTCTTC
CDR3aa: CATGAANNEQFF

abundance: NA
d_gene: NA
j_gene: TRBJ1-4
v_gene: TRBV9
CDR3nt: TGTGCCAGCAGCGCTGGGAGAGAACCCCTCCGGGAAAAACTGTTTTTT
CDR3aa: CASSAGREPLREKLFF

abundance: NA
d_gene: TRBD2
j_gene: TRBJ2-4
v_gene: TRBV7-2
CDR3nt: TGTGCCAGCAGCTTAGGGACTAGCGGTAACATTCAGTACTTC
CDR3aa: CASSLGTSGNIQYF

abundance: NA
d_gene: NA
j_gene: TRBJ1-2
v_gene: TRBV5-8
CDR3nt: TGTGCCAGCAGCCCCGACAGTCTTCGGGGCTACACCTTC
CDR3aa: CASSPDSLRGYTF

abundance: NA
d_gene: TRBD1
j_gene: TRBJ1-2
v_gene: TRBV2
CDR3nt: TGTGCCAGCAACGCAGGGGGATTGCATGGCTACACCTTC
CDR3aa: CASNAGGLHGYTF

abundance: NA
d_gene: NA
j_gene: TRBJ1-6
v_gene: TRBV25-1
CDR3nt: TGTGCCAGCAGTGAATTGGCAGGCCACAATTCACCCCTCCACTTT
CDR3aa: CASSELAGHNSPLHF

abundance: NA
d_gene: TRBD2
j_gene: TRBJ2-1
v_gene: TRBV6-5
CDR3nt: TGTGCCAGCAGTTACTCGACGACTAGCGGGATCAATGAGCAGTTCTTC
CDR3aa: CASSYSTTSGINEQFF

abundance: NA
d_gene: NA
j_gene: TRBJ2-7
v_gene: TRBV30
CDR3nt: TGTGCCTGGAGTAATTTATACGAGCAGTACTTC
CDR3aa: CAWSNLYEQYF

abundance: NA
d_gene: NA
j_gene: TRBJ1-1
v_gene: TRBV10-1
CDR3nt: TGCGCCAGCAGTGAAGCGGAGAACACTGAAGCTTTCTTT
CDR3aa: CASSEAENTEAFF

abundance: NA
d_gene: TRBD1
j_gene: TRBJ1-5
v_gene: TRBV28
CDR3nt: TGTGCCAGCAGTCATGCGGGACAGGGGGGCAATCAGCCCCAGCATTTT
CDR3aa: CASSHAGQGGNQPQHF

abundance: NA
d_gene: NA
j_gene: TRBJ2-7
v_gene: TRBV5-6
CDR3nt: TGTGCCAGCAGCCCCGGACTAATAAACTACGAGCAGTACTTC
CDR3aa: CASSPGLINYEQYF

abundance: NA
d_gene: TRBD1
j_gene: TRBJ2-3
v_gene: TRBV5-5
CDR3nt: TGTGCCAGCAGCTTGTGGGTAACAGGGGGCTCAAGCACAGATACGCAGTATTTT
CDR3aa: CASSLWVTGGSSTDTQYF

abundance: NA
d_gene: TRBD2
j_gene: TRBJ2-7
v_gene: TRBV5-4
CDR3nt: TGTGCCAGCAGCTTGGGGGCTAGCGGGAGCTTCGGGCCCTACGAGCAGTACTTC
CDR3aa: CASSLGASGSFGPYEQYF

abundance: NA
d_gene: NA
j_gene: TRBJ2-2
v_gene: TRBV19
CDR3nt: TGTGCCAGTACTAGCGCCTTAAACACCGGGGAGCTGTTTTTT
CDR3aa: CASTSALNTGELFF

abundance: NA
d_gene: TRBD1
j_gene: TRBJ1-2
v_gene: TRBV18
CDR3nt: TGTGCCAGCTCACAGGACAGGGATATCGGCCACACCTTC
CDR3aa: CASSQDRDIGHTF

abundance: NA
d_gene: TRBD2
j_gene: TRBJ2-3
v_gene: TRBV4-3
CDR3nt: TGCGCCAGCAGCCAAGTATACAGCGGGGGGGCCGGGGGCACAGATACGCAGTATTTT
CDR3aa: CASSQVYSGGAGGTDTQYF

abundance: NA
d_gene: NA
j_gene: TRBJ2-5
v_gene: TRBV18
CDR3nt: TGTGCCAGCTCACCACGTCAGGGCCAGCCAGAGACCCAGTACTTC
CDR3aa: CASSPRQGQPETQYF

abundance: NA
d_gene: TRBD2
j_gene: TRBJ2-5
v_gene: TRBV7-2
CDR3nt: TGTGCCAGCAGCTTACCGTCGGGACTAGCTGGGGAGACCCAGTACTTC
CDR3aa: CASSLPSGLAGETQYF

abundance: NA
d_gene: TRBD2
j_gene: TRBJ2-5
v_gene: TRBV5-4
CDR3nt: TGTGCCAGCAGCTTTAGCGGGGGCCCACAAGAGACCCAGTACTTC
CDR3aa: CASSFSGGPQETQYF

abundance: NA
d_gene: NA
j_gene: TRBJ1-6
v_gene: TRBV19
CDR3nt: TGTGCCAGTACGGGGTGGACAGATAATTCACCCCTCCACTTT
CDR3aa: CASTGWTDNSPLHF

abundance: NA
d_gene: TRBD1
j_gene: TRBJ1-2
v_gene: TRBV28
CDR3nt: TGTGCCAGCGGGACAGACTATGGCTACACCTTC
CDR3aa: CASGTDYGYTF

abundance: NA
d_gene: TRBD1
j_gene: TRBJ1-1
v_gene: TRBV2
CDR3nt: TGTGCCAGCAGTGTTGGGCCGGGACAGGGAAATTATAAGACCTTT
CDR3aa: CASSVGPGQGNYKTF

abundance: NA
d_gene: TRBD2
j_gene: TRBJ2-7
v_gene: TRBV11-2
CDR3nt: TGTGCCAGCACCCCAACTAGCGGGAGGGCCCACGAGCAGTACTTC
CDR3aa: CASTPTSGRAHEQYF

abundance: NA
d_gene: TRBD2
j_gene: TRBJ2-1
v_gene: TRBV12-3/TRBV12-4
CDR3nt: TGTGCCAGCACGACTAGCAGCTACAATGAGCAGTTCTTC
CDR3aa: CASTTSSYNEQFF

abundance: NA
d_gene: TRBD2
j_gene: TRBJ2-5
v_gene: TRBV19
CDR3nt: TGTGCCAGTACCGAAGGGGTAAATGGACTAGCGGGGGGAGAGACCCAGTACTTC
CDR3aa: CASTEGVNGLAGGETQYF

abundance: NA
d_gene: NA
j_gene: TRBJ1-2
v_gene: TRBV14
CDR3nt: TGTGCCAGCAGCCAAATCGTAGGGCAGCGGAATGGCTACACCTTC
CDR3aa: CASSQIVGQRNGYTF

abundance: once
d_gene: TRBD1
j_gene: TRBJ2-1
v_gene: TRBV29-1
CDR3nt: TGCAGCGTTGAAAATCGACAGGGGCGGAATGAGCAGTTCTTC
CDR3aa: CSVENRQGRNEQFF